This TCR beta chain is from a study of control samples from healthy donors and cancer patients. The V gene's germline CDR1 is MNHNS and CDR2 SASEGT. Trimming stripped 2 bases from V and 8 bases from J, with 12 bases between. The CDR3 runs 13 residues. Some clones are missing from TCRdb's copy, which holds only in-frame ones; the method was immunoSEQ multiplex PCR. The data show some 65,000 clones, 84% seen once. This sequence was found in a woman between 50 and 59 years old with lung cancer. This chain joins TRBV6-1 and TRBJ1-2; D not certain. The source material was PBMCs. This chain's CDR3 is CASSESRVGGYTF. In DNA form, the CDR3 reads TGTGCCAGCAGTGAATCAAGGGTTGGAGGCTACACCTTC.